The present T cell receptor (beta chain) was sequenced within a study of cytomegalovirus exposure and HLA in healthy donors. Vbeta (60) and Jbeta (13) primers were used in the PCR. Some clones are missing from TCRdb's copy, which holds only in-frame ones; the method was immunoSEQ multiplex PCR. Of about 250,000 clones listed, about 66% are singletons. V was trimmed by 6 bases and J by 2 bases, leaving 15 bases between them. Germline assignment: CDR1 SGHRS and CDR2 YFSETQ. The CDR3 extends over 15 amino acids. All the people who gave samples were healthy bone marrow donors. This TCR derives from a female donor in good health and CMV-seronegative. The J gene is TRBJ2-1, the V gene TRBV5-1; D is unclear. The sample was PBMCs. CDR3 residues: CASTTSGGPYNEQFF. The CDR3 DNA follows: TGCGCCAGCACGACGTCCGGCGGTCCCTACAATGAGCAGTTCTTC.